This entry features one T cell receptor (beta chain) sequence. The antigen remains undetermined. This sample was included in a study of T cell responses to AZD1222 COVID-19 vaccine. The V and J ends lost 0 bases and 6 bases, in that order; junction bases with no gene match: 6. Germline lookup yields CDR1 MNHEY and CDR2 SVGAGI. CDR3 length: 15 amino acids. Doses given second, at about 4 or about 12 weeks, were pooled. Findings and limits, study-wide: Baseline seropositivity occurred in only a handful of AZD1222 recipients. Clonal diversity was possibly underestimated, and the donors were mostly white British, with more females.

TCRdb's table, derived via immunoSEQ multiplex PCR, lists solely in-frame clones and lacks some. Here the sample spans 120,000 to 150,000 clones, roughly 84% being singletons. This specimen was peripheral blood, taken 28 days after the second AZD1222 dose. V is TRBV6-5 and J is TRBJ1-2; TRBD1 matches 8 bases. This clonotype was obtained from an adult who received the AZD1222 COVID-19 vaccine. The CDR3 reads CASSYSMQGAHGYTF. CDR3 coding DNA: TGTGCCAGCAGTTACTCGATGCAGGGGGCGCATGGCTACACCTTC.